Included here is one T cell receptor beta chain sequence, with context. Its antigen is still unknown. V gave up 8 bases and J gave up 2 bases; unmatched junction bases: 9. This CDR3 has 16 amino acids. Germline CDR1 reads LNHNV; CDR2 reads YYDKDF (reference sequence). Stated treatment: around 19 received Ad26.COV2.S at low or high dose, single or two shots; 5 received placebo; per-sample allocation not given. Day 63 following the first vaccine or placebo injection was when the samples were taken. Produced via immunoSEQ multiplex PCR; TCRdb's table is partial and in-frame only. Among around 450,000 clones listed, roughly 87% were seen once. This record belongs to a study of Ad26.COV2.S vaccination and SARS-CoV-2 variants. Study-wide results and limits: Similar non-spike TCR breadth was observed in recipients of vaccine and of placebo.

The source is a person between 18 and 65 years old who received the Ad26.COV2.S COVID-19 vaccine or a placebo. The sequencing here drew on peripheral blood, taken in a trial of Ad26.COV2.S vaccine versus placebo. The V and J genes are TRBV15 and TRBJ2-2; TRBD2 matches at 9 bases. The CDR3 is CATLLGGRGNTGELFF. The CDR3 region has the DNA TGTGCCACCCTCCTGGGCGGGAGGGGAAACACCGGGGAGCTGTTTTTT.